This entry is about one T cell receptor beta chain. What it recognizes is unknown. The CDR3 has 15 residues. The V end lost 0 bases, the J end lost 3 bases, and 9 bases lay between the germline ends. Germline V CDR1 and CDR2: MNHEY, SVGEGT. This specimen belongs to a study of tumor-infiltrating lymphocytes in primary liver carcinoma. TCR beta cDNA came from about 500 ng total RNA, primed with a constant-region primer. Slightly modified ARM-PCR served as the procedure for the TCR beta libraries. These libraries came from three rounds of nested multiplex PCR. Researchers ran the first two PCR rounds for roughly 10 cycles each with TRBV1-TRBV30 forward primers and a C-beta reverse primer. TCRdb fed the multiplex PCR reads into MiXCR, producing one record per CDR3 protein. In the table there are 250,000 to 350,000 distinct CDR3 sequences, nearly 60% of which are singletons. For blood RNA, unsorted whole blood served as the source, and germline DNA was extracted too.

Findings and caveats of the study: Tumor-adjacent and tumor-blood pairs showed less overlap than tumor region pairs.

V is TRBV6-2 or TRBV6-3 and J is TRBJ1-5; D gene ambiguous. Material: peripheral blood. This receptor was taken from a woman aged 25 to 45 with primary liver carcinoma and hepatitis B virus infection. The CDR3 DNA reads TGTGCCAGCAGTTACTCGGAGGTACTCAATCAGCCCCAGCATTTT. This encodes CASSYSEVLNQPQHF.